This passage covers 5 T cell receptor beta chains from one sample sequenced in a study of technical replicates of blood from several donors. Data came from immunoSEQ multiplex PCR; TCRdb stores just in-frame clones and leaves some out. The table has approximately 75,000 clones, 95% seen once; the top ten hold about 0.37%. Specimen: T cells isolated from PBMCs. The receptors here all came from a human donor in good health.

This chain links TRBV27 with TRBJ2-3, with TRBD2 identical over 9 bases. Germline loops: CDR1 MNHEY, CDR2 SMNVEV (reference sequence). The V segment lost 6 bases and the J segment 4 bases; nucleotides outside the gene matches: 5. This CDR3 is 14 amino acids long. CDR3 amino acids: CASRREGEADTQYF. As DNA, the CDR3 is TGTGCCAGCAGGCGGGAGGGGGAAGCAGATACGCAGTATTTT.

This clone was seen a single time. The V and J genes are TRBV19 and TRBJ2-7, with 8 bases that match TRBD2. This CDR3 contains 12 residues. From germline, CDR1 is LNHDA and CDR2 SQIVND (reference sequence). J lost 3 bases, V lost 8 bases, and 3 bases had no gene match. CDR3 DNA sequence: TGTGCCAGTCATAGCGGGAACTACGAGCAGTACTTC. This codes for CASHSGNYEQYF.

Concerning this clone: This sample also contains other DNA sequences that code for the same CDR3. The rearrangement uses TRBV7-8 and TRBJ1-2; D is uncertain. The CDR3 covers 12 residues. The germline CDR1 and CDR2 sequences are SGHVS and FQNEAQ. Trimming cost V 2 bases and J 4 bases, with 5 bases left between them. CDR3 protein: CASSLSSYGYTF. The DNA for the CDR3 is TGTGCCAGCAGCTTATCCAGCTATGGCTACACCTTC. The full variable domain, its missing parts supplied by reference TRBV7-8 and TRBJ1-2, is GAGVSQSPRYKVAKRGQDVALRCDPISGHVSLFWYQQALGQGPEFLTYFQNEAQLDKSGLPSDRFFAERPEGSVSTLKIQRTQQEDSAVYLCASSLSSYGYTFGSGTRLTVV.

V usage is TRBV27 and J usage is TRBJ1-1; D remains unclear. This CDR3 spans 13 amino acids. Germline CDR1 reads MNHEY; CDR2 reads SMNVEV (reference sequence). The V and J ends lost 2 bases and 7 bases respectively, with 11 bases between them. The CDR3 DNA is TGTGCCAGCAGTTTAGGGAGGGTGGATGAAGCTTTCTTT. It codes for CASSLGRVDEAFF.

The J gene is TRBJ2-7, the V gene TRBV14, with TRBD2 matching over 11 bases. The CDR3 runs to 15 residues. Trimming took 2 bases from V and 5 from J; bases not matched to a gene: 5. CDR1 is SGHDN, CDR2 FVKESK, per germline. The CDR3 DNA is TGTGCCAGCAGCCAAAATCTAGCGGGAGGTAACGAGCAGTACTTC. This gives the protein CASSQNLAGGNEQYF. Full variable domain (remainder filled in from reference TRBV14 and TRBJ2-7): EAGVTQFPSHSVIEKGQTVTLRCDPISGHDNLYWYRRVMGKEIKFLLHFVKESKQDESGMPNNRFLAERTGGTYSTLKVQPAELEDSGVYFCASSQNLAGGNEQYFGPGTRLTVT.